A single sample gave rise to the 6 T cell receptor beta chains below, sequenced in a study of cytomegalovirus exposure and HLA in healthy donors. Vbeta (60) and Jbeta (13) primers were used in the PCR. Measured with immunoSEQ multiplex PCR; TCRdb has only the in-frame clones, and not every one. The sample lists 130,000 or so clones; around 86% were seen once. Sequenced sample: PBMCs. The receptors were sampled from a woman in her fifties or sixties in good health and CMV-seropositive.

This clone was seen a few times. The rearrangement joins TRBV7-9 to TRBJ2-7, with 14 bases that match TRBD2. Germline CDR1 SEHNR, CDR2 FQNEAQ (reference sequence). The CDR3 runs 17 residues. V was pared by 5 bases and J by 0 bases, with 6 bases of the junction left unmatched. The CDR3 here is CASSPGTSGGSSYEQYF. DNA for the CDR3: TGTGCCAGCAGCCCCGGGACTAGCGGGGGAAGCTCCTACGAGCAGTACTTC.

This chain joins TRBV30 and TRBJ1-4; 12 bases are shared with TRBD1. This CDR3 is built from 17 residues. Trimming cost V 0 bases and J 6 bases; bases outside gene matches: 8. Germline V CDR1 and CDR2: GTSNPN, SVGIG (reference sequence). The CDR3 sequence is CAWSVPGTGGEYEKLFF. CDR3 nucleotides: TGTGCCTGGAGTGTACCCGGGACAGGGGGCGAATATGAAAAACTGTTTTTT.

This clone has only a few counts. This chain uses TRBV6-1 with TRBJ2-7; 12 bases match TRBD2. V was clipped by 0 bases and J by 3 bases; unmatched bases: 3. The germline V gene encodes CDR1 MNHNS and CDR2 SASEGT. The CDR3 has 16 residues. The CDR3 nucleotides read TGTGCCAGCAGTGAAGCAACTAGCGGGAGGTACTACGAGCAGTACTTC. Translation: CASSEATSGRYYEQYF.

This chain uses TRBV6-1 with TRBJ2-3; a weak D match, TRBD2 (6 bases). The CDR3 is made up of 14 amino acids. The V end was cut by 6 bases, the J end by 3 bases, with 13 bases between. Germline V gene sequence: CDR1 MNHNS, CDR2 SASEGT. The CDR3 sequence is CASRRDWGTDTQYF. CDR3 nucleotide sequence: TGTGCCAGCAGAAGGGACTGGGGAACAGATACGCAGTATTTT.

V and J are TRBV7-3 and TRBJ2-1; D is ambiguous. The CDR3 extends over 13 amino acids. Germline V gene sequence: CDR1 SGHTA, CDR2 FQGTGA. Trimming shortened V by 4 bases and J by 13 bases, and 17 bases separated the two germline ends. DNA of the CDR3: TGTGCCAGCAGCTACCAGCGAGGCAGTTTCCAGTTCTTC. This sequence encodes CASSYQRGSFQFF.

The chain recombines TRBV19 with TRBJ2-1, with 10 bases identical to TRBD1. V dropped 6 bases and J dropped 5; count of bases not matched to a gene: 10. The CDR3 has 16 residues. Germline V lookup: CDR1 LNHDA, CDR2 SQIVND (reference sequence). The CDR3, as DNA: TGTGCCAGTAGGCCTCGGACAGGGGGATTAAACAATGAGCAGTTCTTC. It translates to CASRPRTGGLNNEQFF.